The sequence of this T cell receptor (beta chain) was determined in a study of T cell changes during pregnancy in multiple sclerosis (dated by TCRdb to the late 2010s). Regarding the study in general: Changes in the T cell repertoire over the course of pregnancy were examined in this study in women with multiple sclerosis.

CDR1 and CDR2 were assigned from the germline V gene as LGHNT and FRNRAP. At the junction V is shortened by 0 bases and J by 8 bases; bases outside the gene matches: 10. Including the terminal cysteine and phenylalanine, the CDR3 comprises 16 residues. CDR3 DNA only is kept here, 48 bases in frame from base 1. Concerning this clone itself: What this receptor recognizes is not known. Within one base of it there is no much larger clone, and no base qualities were kept.

Receptor amplification or capture employed the immunoSEQ multiplex PCR assay. Here the immuneACCESS table is served through TCRdb, limited to in-frame sequences with V and J called. Missing clones are a known gap in these copies; in checked studies unresolved V genes cover under half, and the rest lacks a known reason. The sample table contains roughly 67,000 clones; only one count was recorded for 91% of them. The top ten constitute over 1.1% of the sample. This sample comprised peripheral blood, obtained in the second trimester of pregnancy. The TCR comes from a female donor with multiple sclerosis, enrolled in a pregnancy study. This chain is built from TRBV12-5 and TRBJ1-5; 7 bases in the junction line up with TRBD1. The nucleotides read TGTGCTAGTGGTTTGGTAGTAGGGGGCCCCAAGGAGCCCCAGCATTTT. Translated, this is CASGLVVGGPKEPQHF.